The 16 T cell receptor beta chains given below trace back to one sample, sequenced in a study of beta chain features in type 1 diabetes. The investigators reverse transcribed all of the isolated RNA, so they sequenced expressed TCRB transcripts. Produced via immunoSEQ multiplex PCR; TCRdb's table is partial and in-frame only. The data contain hundreds of thousands of clones, about 32% of them seen just once; the ten biggest clones take up 0.05% to 0.065%. The sequencing input was naive CD4+ T cells from blood. The receptors shown here come from a man between 18 and 35 years old in good health.

This chain links TRBV28 with TRBJ2-1; 8 bases are shared with TRBD2. Losses at the gene ends were 5 bases for V and 7 bases for J; bases not matched to a gene: 7. This CDR3 has 14 residues. Germline V gene data show CDR1 as MDHEN and CDR2 as SYDVKM. DNA for the CDR3: TGTGCCAGCAGTCGAAGCGGGAGTCAGAATGAGCAGTTCTTC. It translates to CASSRSGSQNEQFF.

The sample holds a few counts of this clone. J is TRBJ2-7 and V is TRBV9; D not resolved. Germline V lookup: CDR1 SGDLS, CDR2 YYNGEE. V lost 0 bases and J lost 0, with 10 bases in between. The CDR3 loop spans 15 amino acids. The CDR3 region has the DNA TGTGCCAGCAGCGTAGATGTCACCCGCTCCTACGAGCAGTACTTC. Amino acid sequence: CASSVDVTRSYEQYF.

This clone has only one observation. The chain uses TRBV7-8 and TRBJ1-5; D gene ambiguous. The germline gives CDR1 SGHVS, CDR2 FQNEAQ. V lost 4 bases and J 6 bases, leaving 16 bases between the germline ends. The CDR3 is 15 amino acids. The CDR3 DNA reads as TGTGCCAGCAGCTCCCGCCGAGGGATGGGTCAGCCCCAGCATTTT. This gives the protein CASSSRRGMGQPQHF.

The CDR3 bases are TGTGCCACCAGCAGAGCCCCCTTCGATGAGCAGTTCTTC. Translated, it gives CATSRAPFDEQFF. The V call is TRBV15, the J call TRBJ2-1; no reliable D call. V was pared by 1 base and J by 8 bases, with 9 bases between. The CDR3 sequence is 13 residues long. Per the germline V gene, CDR1 is LNHNV and CDR2 is YYDKDF (reference sequence).

This clone appeared a few times. This chain connects TRBV5-5 to TRBJ2-1; D not resolved. The V and J ends lost 0 bases and 7 bases respectively, with 5 bases between them. Germline loops: CDR1 SGHKS, CDR2 YYEKEE (reference sequence). The CDR3 consists of 12 residues. The CDR3 sequence: CASSLAENEQFF. CDR3 nucleotides: TGTGCCAGCAGCTTGGCAGAGAATGAGCAGTTCTTC.

Concerning this clone: The sample carries other DNA sequences with the same CDR3. In DNA, the CDR3 is TGCAGCGTTGAAACAGGTCTGGGCACTGAAGCTTTCTTT. Encoded protein: CSVETGLGTEAFF. V gene TRBV29-1 combines with J gene TRBJ1-1; D might be TRBD1 (5 bases). V was clipped by 2 bases and J by 4 bases, with 11 bases between them. CDR1 and CDR2 (germline): SQVTM, ANQGSEA. CDR3 size: 13 residues.

CDR3 DNA sequence: TGTGCCTGGAGTCGGGGACAGGGCAGAGCCTACGAGCAGTACTTC. It translates to CAWSRGQGRAYEQYF. The rearrangement joins TRBV30 to TRBJ2-7; 9 bases fit TRBD1. The CDR3 extends over 15 amino acids. V lost 2 bases, J lost 2 bases, and 7 bases stayed unmatched. Germline values: CDR1 GTSNPN, CDR2 SVGIG (reference sequence). Looking up the rest from reference TRBV30 and TRBJ2-7 gives the full variable domain: SQTIHQWPATLVQPVGSPLSLECTVEGTSNPNLYWYRQAAGRGLQLLFYSVGIGQISSEVPQNLSASRPQDRQFILSSKKLLLSDSGFYLCAWSRGQGRAYEQYFGPGTRLTVT.

The genes are TRBV5-6 and TRBJ2-5, with D possibly TRBD2 on 6 matching bases. The CDR3 has 15 residues. The germline V gene has CDR1 SGHDT and CDR2 YYEEEE. Deletions cut 1 base from V and 0 bases from J, with 10 bases between. The CDR3 loop is CASSLMAGHQETQYF. CDR3 DNA sequence: TGTGCCAGCAGCTTGATGGCGGGGCACCAAGAGACCCAGTACTTC.

The chain carries TRBV6-5 and TRBJ2-2; unclear D gene. Germline V gene data show CDR1 as MNHEY and CDR2 as SVGAGI. The ends were cut back, 4 bases at V and 8 bases at J, with 5 bases in the middle. The CDR3 consists of 11 residues. CDR3: CASSSEGELFF. The CDR3 bases are TGTGCCAGCAGTTCGGAAGGGGAGCTGTTTTTT.

The sample holds a few counts of this clone. This chain uses TRBV30 with TRBJ1-2, with 7 bases identical to TRBD1. Per the germline V gene, CDR1 is GTSNPN and CDR2 is SVGIG (reference sequence). Losses at the gene ends were 1 base for V and 10 bases for J; bases not matched to a gene: 3. The CDR3 spans 11 residues. The CDR3 here is CAWSATGNYTF. CDR3 nucleotide sequence: TGTGCCTGGAGTGCGACAGGGAACTACACCTTC. Using reference TRBV30 and TRBJ1-2 for the parts outside the CDR3, the full variable domain is SQTIHQWPATLVQPVGSPLSLECTVEGTSNPNLYWYRQAAGRGLQLLFYSVGIGQISSEVPQNLSASRPQDRQFILSSKKLLLSDSGFYLCAWSATGNYTFGSGTRLTVV.

A few counts support this clone. The chain uses TRBV20-1 and TRBJ2-3; no definite D call. The CDR3 runs 10 residues. Germline V lookup: CDR1 DFQATT, CDR2 SNEGSKA (reference sequence). Trimming cost V 6 bases and J 6 bases, with 7 bases left between them. CDR3 nucleotides: TGCAGTGCGCCCTTCGATACGCAGTATTTT. Its translation: CSAPFDTQYF.

This clone was seen only a few times. The J gene is TRBJ2-7, the V gene TRBV10-3; D may be TRBD2 (7 bases). V was shortened by 10 bases and J by 7 bases, with 14 bases between the two germline ends. The CDR3 has 11 amino acids. Germline lookup yields CDR1 ENHRY and CDR2 SYGVKD. CDR3 bases: TGTGCCACTCGCGGGGGCTGGGAGCAGTACTTC. Residues: CATRGGWEQYF.

This clone showed up just a few times. Other DNA sequences from this sample encode an identical CDR3 as well. The rearrangement uses TRBV7-2 and TRBJ2-2; D is tentatively TRBD1 or TRBD2 (5 bases each). Germline assignment: CDR1 SGHTA and CDR2 FQGNSA. V lost 5 bases to trimming and J lost 0 bases, with 13 bases between them. This CDR3 has 16 residues. The CDR3 nucleotides read TGTGCCAGCAGCCCCCGGGGCGGAGCGAACACCGGGGAGCTGTTTTTT. Protein product: CASSPRGGANTGELFF.

The chain carries TRBV9 and TRBJ2-3; TRBD2 might be the D (5 bases). The CDR3 sequence is 13 residues long. From germline, CDR1 is SGDLS and CDR2 YYNGEE. V shed 6 bases and J shed 6 bases, with 14 bases lying between them. This CDR3 reads CASTRTGIDTQYF. CDR3 DNA: TGTGCCAGCACCAGGACGGGAATCGATACGCAGTATTTT.

The chain employs TRBV23-1 and TRBJ2-3; D gene ambiguous. TRBV23-1 is identified as an open reading frame with a role that is uncertain. The CDR3 runs to 12 residues. Between the trimmed V and J ends, which lost 0 bases and 10 bases, there was a span of 8 bases. CDR3 protein: CASSQSPMAQYF. The CDR3 bases are TGCGCCAGCAGTCAATCGCCAATGGCGCAGTATTTT.

This chain links TRBV9 with TRBJ2-5; D gene unclear. The length of the CDR3 is 12 residues. Germline CDR1 is SGDLS and CDR2 is YYNGEE. The ends were cut back, 3 bases at V and 3 bases at J, with 6 bases in the middle. The CDR3 region has the DNA TGTGCCAGCAGCGCCCGGGAAGAGACCCAGTACTTC. The encoded protein is CASSAREETQYF.